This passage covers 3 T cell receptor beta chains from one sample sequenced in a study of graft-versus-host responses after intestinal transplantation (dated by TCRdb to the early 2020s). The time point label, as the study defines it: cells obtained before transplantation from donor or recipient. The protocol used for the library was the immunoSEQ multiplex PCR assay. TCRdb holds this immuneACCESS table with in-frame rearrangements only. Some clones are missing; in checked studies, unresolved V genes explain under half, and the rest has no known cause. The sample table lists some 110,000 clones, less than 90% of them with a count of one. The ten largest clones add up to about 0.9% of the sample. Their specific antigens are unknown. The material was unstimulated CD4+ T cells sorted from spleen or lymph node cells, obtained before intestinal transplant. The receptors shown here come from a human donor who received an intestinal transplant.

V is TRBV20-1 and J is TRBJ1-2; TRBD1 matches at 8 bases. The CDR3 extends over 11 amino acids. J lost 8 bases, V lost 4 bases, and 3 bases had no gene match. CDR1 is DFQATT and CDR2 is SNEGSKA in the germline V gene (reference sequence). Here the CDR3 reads CSANPGGGYTF. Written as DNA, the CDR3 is TGCAGTGCTAACCCAGGGGGCGGCTACACCTTC.

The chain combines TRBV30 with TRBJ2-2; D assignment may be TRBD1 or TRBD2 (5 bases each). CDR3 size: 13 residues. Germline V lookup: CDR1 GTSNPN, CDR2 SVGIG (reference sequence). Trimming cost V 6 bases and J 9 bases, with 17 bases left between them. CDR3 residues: CACPAGRARELFF. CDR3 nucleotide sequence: TGTGCCTGTCCCGCAGGGAGAGCTAGGGAGCTGTTTTTT.

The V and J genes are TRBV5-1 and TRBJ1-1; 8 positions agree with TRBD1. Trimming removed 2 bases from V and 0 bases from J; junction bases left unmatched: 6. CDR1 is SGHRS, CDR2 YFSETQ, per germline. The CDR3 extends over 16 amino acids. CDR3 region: CASSFRDRLMNTEAFF. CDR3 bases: TGCGCCAGCAGCTTCCGGGACAGGTTGATGAACACTGAAGCTTTCTTT.